The T cell receptor beta chain described here comes from a study of cytomegalovirus exposure and HLA in healthy donors. Study findings and constraints: A later analysis linked a missense DCLRE1C variant to TCR beta V- and J-gene trimming. It was reported in a later analysis that an Asian-associated ancestry cluster showed fewer N-insertions than the approximately 690-donor mean. Later analysis identified several of the most significant clusters that appeared linked to common viral pathogens.

Concerning this clone itself: As yet, its antigen is unknown.

Germline V gene lookup returns CDR1 SGHAT and CDR2 FQNNGV. V dropped 5 bases and J dropped 1 base, with 21 bases sitting between them. This CDR3 spans 17 amino acids. PCR amplification relied on 60 Vbeta primers (plus 13 Jbeta primers). The table came from immunoSEQ multiplex PCR; TCRdb's copy has only in-frame clones and leaves some out. This sample has roughly 93,000 clones, with over 70% found just once. The chain is built from TRBV11-2 and TRBJ2-7; D may be TRBD1 (5 bases). This TCR came from a man aged 18 to 29 in good health and CMV-seropositive. The sequencing input was PBMCs. For the CDR3, the DNA is TGTGCCAGCAGCCCCCTGCGTTCCGCAGGGCTGTCCTACGAGCAGTACTTC. Protein sequence: CASSPLRSAGLSYEQYF.